This T cell receptor (beta chain) emerged from a study of T-cell reconstitution after alpha-beta-depleted transplantation in children. This clonotype was counted a few times. Its antigen is currently unknown. CDR1 DFQATT and CDR2 SNEGSKA come from the germline V gene (reference sequence). Germline trimming cut 6 bases from V and 0 bases from J; bases unmatched to any gene: 4. CDR3 length equals 13 residues. A TCRbeta library incorporating unique molecular identifiers was prepared. Using its own MiXCR run on the PCR reads, TCRdb lists one record per CDR3 protein. Seen here are some 460,000 distinct CDR3 sequences, about 16% observed once, and the top ten hold less than 30%. Findings of the study overall: Surviving recipient T cells and thymic progenitors accounted for the high day-60 TCRbeta diversity observed in some patients. T-cell counts and diversity were attributed mostly to newly produced T cells one year after transplant. After transplant, at about two months, alpha-beta T cells were reportedly derived from several hundred expanded graft clones.

Sequenced material: PBMCs, mostly from graft donor cells, taken 360 days after TCRalphabeta/CD19-depleted stem cell transplant. The chain carries TRBV20-1 and TRBJ1-1, with 7 bases that match TRBD1. The sequence was obtained from a boy under three years old who had a stem cell transplant for Wiskott-Aldrich syndrome, so the T cells may come from the graft donor. CDR3 DNA sequence: TGCAGTGCCTCGACAGGGATGAACACTGAAGCTTTCTTT. It encodes CSASTGMNTEAFF.